The present TCR beta chain was sequenced within a study of shared clonotypes between healthy human individuals. Background on the study: Three plates each covered CD4 naive and memory; CD8 naive two, CD8 memory one.

Turning to this clone: The antigen is not known.

The CDR3 has 16 amino acids. Trimming removed 4 bases from V and 3 bases from J; junction bases left unmatched: 5. The germline CDR1 and CDR2 sequences are SNHLY and FYNNEI. TCRdb's copy holds only in-frame clones and misses some; the assay was immunoSEQ multiplex PCR. The sample yields 950,000 to 1,300,000 clones, about 75% seen once. Study-level findings and limits: The represented genetic and exposure-history diversity was limited by the small number of donors. It was the non-shared clonotypes that had lower generation probabilities than clonotypes shared by all four donors.

The clonotype comes from a man in his late teens or twenties in good health. This sequence joins TRBV2 and TRBJ1-5, with TRBD1 matching over 11 bases. The sequencing input was memory CD4+ T cells sorted from blood. Subset of the sample: CD45RA-negative fraction. In DNA form, the CDR3 reads TGTGCCAGCAGTGGGGGGACAGGGGGAAACAATCAGCCCCAGCATTTT. Its protein is CASSGGTGGNNQPQHF.